This section outlines one T cell receptor (beta chain) sequence together with its context. In the original analysis: From reference gene primer amplification, estimates of nucleated cell counts were derived. Produced via immunoSEQ multiplex PCR; TCRdb's table is partial and in-frame only. V and J calls and clone size are those listed in that table; D and trimming were worked out from the DNA. Of about 240,000 clones in the sample, 80% to 90% were seen once. Trimming at V came to 4 bases and at J to 8 bases, leaving 9 bases not matched to a gene. The CDR3 consists of 16 residues. Germline-derived CDR1 and CDR2 are SEHNR and FQNEAQ (reference sequence). The entry originates in a study of blood T cell repertoires in COVID-19. Overall study: Sample material is recorded as cDNA or gDNA derived from T cells, B-cell-depleted T cells, or PBMCs.

This receptor was taken from a man aged 55 to 70 with acute or convalescent COVID-19. Sequencing was done on a sample of peripheral blood. The chain combines TRBV7-9 with TRBJ1-6, with TRBD1 identical over 9 bases. CDR3 amino acids: CASSSRTGEFDSPLHF. The CDR3, as DNA: TGTGCCAGCAGCTCCCGGACAGGGGAATTTGATTCACCCCTCCACTTT.